This TCR beta chain was captured by sequencing in a study of regulatory T cells in long-lasting Graves disease. This clonotype has a count of ten or more. Documented time point: newly diagnosed GD, antithyroid drugs for less than 3 months. PBMC-derived RNA was used for the TCR library. Building the TCR beta libraries relied on iRepertoire HTBI primers, and CDR3 regions underwent Arm-PCR. In TCRdb, the multiplex PCR reads were re-called with MiXCR into one record per CDR3 protein. The profile shows 360,000 or so distinct CDR3 sequences, over 15% of them singletons. The sample was also linked to a second study, of T cells in Graves' hyperthyroidism and ophthalmopathy. That report notes: Investigators excluded patients with uncontrolled infection, other autoimmune disease, pregnancy or lactation.

This TCR was sampled from a man aged 40-49 years with Graves disease. The sample here was peripheral blood mononuclear cells (PBMCs), taken at new diagnosis, from a patient treated with antithyroid drugs.

The CDR3 spells CAISEHSGGGRDQETQYF. CDR3 DNA: TGTGCCATCAGTGAACATAGCGGGGGGGGTCGTGATCAAGAGACCCAGTACTTC. The chain uses TRBV10-3 and TRBJ2-5; 11 nucleotides align to TRBD2. There are 18 residues in the CDR3. J was trimmed by 2 bases and V by 3 bases; bases with no gene match: 11. Germline lookup yields CDR1 ENHRY and CDR2 SYGVKD.